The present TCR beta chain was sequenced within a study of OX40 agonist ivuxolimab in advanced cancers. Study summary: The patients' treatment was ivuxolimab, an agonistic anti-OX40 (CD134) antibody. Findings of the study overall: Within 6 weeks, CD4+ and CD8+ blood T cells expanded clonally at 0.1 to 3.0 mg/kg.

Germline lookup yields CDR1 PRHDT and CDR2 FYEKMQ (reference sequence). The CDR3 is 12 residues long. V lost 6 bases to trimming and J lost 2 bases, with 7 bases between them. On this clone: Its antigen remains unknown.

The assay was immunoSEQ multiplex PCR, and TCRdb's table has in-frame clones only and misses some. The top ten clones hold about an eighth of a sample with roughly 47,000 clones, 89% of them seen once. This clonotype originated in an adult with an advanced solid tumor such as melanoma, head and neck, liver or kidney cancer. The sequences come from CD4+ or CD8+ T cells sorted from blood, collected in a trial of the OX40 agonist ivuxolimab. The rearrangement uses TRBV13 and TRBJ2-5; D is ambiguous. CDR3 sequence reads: CASSSTQETQYF. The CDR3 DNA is TGTGCCAGCAGTTCGACTCAAGAGACCCAGTACTTC.